This TCR beta chain was observed in a study of blood T cells in healthy people across ages. Study as a whole: The template switching approach captured approximately one barcoded beta molecule for every two T cells.

Through a sample-barcoded 5' primer and a J-beta primer mix, a second PCR was run for about 7 to 12 cycles. TCRdb independently ran MiXCR on the 5' RACE reads; one entry per CDR3 protein. The table lists 700,000 to 900,000 distinct CDR3 sequences, about 55% of them singletons. J was trimmed by 4 bases and V by 1 base; bases with no gene match: 6. This CDR3 is 16 amino acids long. Looked up from germline, CDR1 is SNHLY and CDR2 is FYNNEI. This clonotype was found a few times. Its antigen remains unknown. Findings and caveats of the study: Long-lived donors had more naive CD4+ cells and higher diversity than aged donors. Researchers report that TCR beta diversity correlated strongly with naive T cell percentage. Researchers deemed the diversity estimates from one million T cells underestimates.

V and J are TRBV2 and TRBJ2-4; 8 bases map to TRBD1. The sequence derives from a man aged 80 or over in good health. The sample comprised blood. The CDR3 DNA is TGTGCCAGCAGTGAAGGCCGGACAGGGCTTAAAAACATTCAGTACTTC. It codes for CASSEGRTGLKNIQYF.